This T cell receptor (beta chain) was captured by sequencing in a study of T cell changes during pregnancy in multiple sclerosis. Germline CDR1 reads MNHEY; CDR2 reads SMNVEV (reference sequence). The CDR3 is 16 amino acids. V shed 6 bases and J 3 bases; nucleotides not matched to a gene: 7. Sequenced by immunoSEQ multiplex PCR; TCRdb stores in-frame clones only, minus some. The table lists around 100,000 clones, almost 95% of them singletons. The receptor was isolated from a female donor with multiple sclerosis, enrolled in a pregnancy study. The input for sequencing was peripheral blood, taken after pregnancy. The V gene is TRBV27, the J gene TRBJ2-3; 12 positions agree with TRBD2. The CDR3, as DNA: TGTGCCAGCAGAGAAAGACTAGCGGGAGAAACAGATACGCAGTATTTT. This encodes CASRERLAGETDTQYF.